The rows below give T cell receptor beta chains drawn from one sample of a study of identical twins. One entry per CDR3 protein results from TCRdb running MiXCR on the 5' RACE reads. The data show some 1,600,000 distinct CDR3 sequences, about 32% seen once. The material sequenced was cord blood. These receptors all come from a newborn girl in good health. The CDR3 runs from the conserved cysteine through the conserved F or W. D genes are given only for firm matches. Size tells how often a clone was seen (once, few, many) or the class of an expanded clone, and some rows leave it out.

clone_size,j_call,d_call,v_call,cdr3_aa,cdr3_nt
NA,TRBJ1-2,TRBD1,TRBV5-1,CASSRQQGARNGYTF,TGCGCCAGCAGCCGTCAACAGGGGGCTAGAAATGGCTACACCTTC
few,TRBJ1-4,NA,TRBV21-1,CASSKVRDRVEKLFF,TGTGCCAGCAGCAAAGTGAGGGACAGGGTTGAAAAACTGTTTTTT
few,TRBJ1-5,NA,TRBV2,CASSEAGVSPQHF,TGTGCCAGCAGTGAAGCGGGAGTATCGCCCCAGCATTTT
NA,TRBJ1-4,NA,TRBV21-1,CASSKSSGGGNEKLFF,TGTGCCAGCAGCAAAAGCTCGGGAGGCGGGAATGAAAAACTGTTTTTT
NA,TRBJ1-1,TRBD1,TRBV7-2,CASRGGQHTEAFF,TGTGCCAGCAGAGGGGGACAGCACACTGAAGCTTTCTTT
NA,TRBJ2-7,NA,TRBV20-1,CSARDRTSSDEQYF,TGCAGTGCTAGAGATAGAACTAGTTCAGACGAGCAGTACTTC
few,TRBJ1-4,TRBD1,TRBV27,CASSLWGQGNEKLFF,TGTGCCAGCAGTTTATGGGGACAGGGGAATGAAAAACTGTTTTTT
few,TRBJ2-1,NA,TRBV29-1,CSVAGGPGHNEQFF,TGCAGCGTTGCTGGAGGGCCGGGACACAATGAGCAGTTCTTC
few,TRBJ2-7,NA,TRBV2,CASSDRAGSGEQYF,TGTGCCAGCAGTGATAGGGCGGGGTCGGGCGAGCAGTACTTC
NA,TRBJ2-7,TRBD2,TRBV7-2,CASSLVGGTSGFPSYEQYF,TGTGCCAGCAGCTTAGTGGGGGGGACTAGCGGGTTCCCTTCCTACGAGCAGTACTTC
many,TRBJ2-5,NA,TRBV15,CATLRDGQETQYF,TGTGCCACCCTTAGGGACGGTCAAGAGACCCAGTACTTC
NA,TRBJ1-5,NA,TRBV6-5,CASSLDGHSNQPQHF,TGTGCCAGCAGCCTCGACGGCCATAGCAATCAGCCCCAGCATTTT
once,TRBJ2-5,TRBD1,TRBV20-1,CSAALEPGQGGRETQYF,TGCAGTGCCGCGCTCGAACCAGGACAGGGCGGGCGAGAGACCCAGTACTTC
once,TRBJ2-7,TRBD2,TRBV2,CASVGLAGGSSYEQYF,TGTGCCAGTGTGGGACTAGCGGGTGGGAGCTCCTACGAGCAGTACTTC
few,TRBJ1-1,TRBD1,TRBV12-3/TRBV12-4,CASSPRTGAPEAFF,TGTGCCAGCAGTCCGCGGACAGGGGCCCCTGAAGCTTTCTTT
NA,TRBJ2-5,NA,TRBV24-1,CATSEAGVGETQYF,TGTGCCACCAGTGAAGCAGGGGTTGGAGAGACCCAGTACTTC
NA,TRBJ1-2,TRBD1,TRBV27,CASSHPGQSLYGYTF,TGTGCCAGCAGTCACCCGGGACAGAGCTTATATGGCTACACCTTC
NA,TRBJ2-3,NA,TRBV6-1,CASSEYAADTQYF,TGTGCCAGCAGTGAGTACGCGGCAGATACGCAGTATTTT
NA,TRBJ2-3,NA,TRBV10-3,CAIRRGGAGDTQYF,TGTGCCATCAGGAGGGGGGGGGCGGGAGATACGCAGTATTTT
NA,TRBJ1-6,NA,TRBV30,CAWSLSSSCNSPLHF,TGTGCCTGGAGCCTATCGAGCTCCTGTAATTCACCCCTCCACTTT